Listed below are T cell receptor beta chains from one sample, sequenced in a study of blood T cells in healthy people across ages. TCRdb independently ran MiXCR on the 5' RACE reads; one entry per CDR3 protein. This sample yields some 1.5 million distinct CDR3 sequences, of which approximately 28% are seen a single time; less than 9.5% belongs to the top ten. The sequenced sample was blood. These receptors were obtained from a woman younger than 45 in good health. CDR3s include the opening cysteine and the closing phenylalanine or tryptophan. D genes are given only for firm matches. The size field is filled for only some rows; it gives once, few, many or a size class.

J: TRBJ1-4; size: -; D: -; V: TRBV29-1; DNA: TGCAGCGTGAGGCTCCAGTGGGCGGATGGGAAACTGTTTTTT; CDR3: CSVRLQWADGKLFF
J: TRBJ2-3; size: few; D: TRBD2; V: TRBV29-1; DNA: TGCAGCGTCAAACTAGCGGCAATACTCACAGATACGCAGTATTTT; CDR3: CSVKLAAILTDTQYF
J: TRBJ2-5; size: -; D: -; V: TRBV27; DNA: TGTGCCAGCAGTGGGGCGGGGCGCGTCGAGCGGTACTTC; CDR3: CASSGAGRVERYF
J: TRBJ2-3; size: few; D: TRBD2; V: TRBV20-1; DNA: TGCAGTGCCCAGACTAGCGGGGGGGAAAGCACAGATACGCAGTATTTT; CDR3: CSAQTSGGESTDTQYF
J: TRBJ1-5; size: -; D: -; V: TRBV10-3; DNA: TGTGCCAGCGCCCGGGGGGCCGGGAATCAGCCCCAGCATTTT; CDR3: CASARGAGNQPQHF
J: TRBJ2-3; size: few; D: TRBD1; V: TRBV7-9; DNA: TGTGCCAGCAGCTTTCGTCAGGGGGTCTCAGATACGCAGTATTTT; CDR3: CASSFRQGVSDTQYF
J: TRBJ1-1; size: few; D: -; V: TRBV3-1; DNA: TGTGCCAGCAGCCAACGAGAACAGAATTCTGAAGCTTTCTTT; CDR3: CASSQREQNSEAFF
J: TRBJ1-2; size: -; D: -; V: TRBV4-1; DNA: TGCGCCAGCAGCCAAAGTGGCAGGACCAACTATGGCTACACCTTC; CDR3: CASSQSGRTNYGYTF
J: TRBJ2-4; size: few; D: TRBD1; V: TRBV6-5; DNA: TGTGCCAGCAGTTACTCGCCGGGACAGGTAGAGAAGGAGCAGTACTTC; CDR3: CASSYSPGQVEKEQYF
J: TRBJ1-1; size: -; D: -; V: TRBV7-9; DNA: TGTGCCAGCCGGGGGGAAGTGAACACTGAAGCTTTCTTT; CDR3: CASRGEVNTEAFF
J: TRBJ2-1; size: few; D: TRBD2; V: TRBV20-1; DNA: TGCAGTGCTCCGGGACTAGCGGGGGGCATCTACAATGAGCAGTTCTTC; CDR3: CSAPGLAGGIYNEQFF
J: TRBJ2-3; size: many; D: -; V: TRBV29-1; DNA: TGCAGCGTTGGGTCGCAGACAGATACGCAGTATTTT; CDR3: CSVGSQTDTQYF
J: TRBJ2-1; size: few; D: -; V: TRBV15; DNA: TGTGCCACCAGCAGAGAAATAGGCGGGTCCAATGAGCAGTTTTTC; CDR3: CATSREIGGSNEQFF
J: TRBJ2-3; size: -; D: -; V: TRBV10-3; DNA: TGTGCCGTCAGTCCCCGGGGCCTGGGAGGCGATACGCAGTATTTT; CDR3: CAVSPRGLGGDTQYF
J: TRBJ1-1; size: few; D: -; V: TRBV29-1; DNA: TGCAGCGTTGAAGATCTAGTGTCCGGGGCTTTCTTT; CDR3: CSVEDLVSGAFF
J: TRBJ2-3; size: few; D: -; V: TRBV10-1; DNA: TGCGCCAGCAGTGATTCGCAAGAGAGCACAGATACGCAGTATTTT; CDR3: CASSDSQESTDTQYF
J: TRBJ2-3; size: many; D: -; V: TRBV4-2; DNA: TGTGCCAGCAGCCAGGCGGACGACTCGGCGCAGTATTTT; CDR3: CASSQADDSAQYF
J: TRBJ1-2; size: -; D: TRBD1; V: TRBV14; DNA: TGTGCCAGCAGCCTGGACAGGGGGCGCGGGCCCTATGGCTGCACCTTC; CDR3: CASSLDRGRGPYGCTF
J: TRBJ2-1; size: few; D: TRBD2; V: TRBV29-1; DNA: TGCAGCGTCGACCGGGGGCGGGGGGACAATGAGCAGTTCTTC; CDR3: CSVDRGRGDNEQFF
J: TRBJ2-6; size: few; D: TRBD1; V: TRBV5-1; DNA: TGCGCCAGCACGGGACAGGGAAGATCTGGGGCCAACGTCCTGACTTTC; CDR3: CASTGQGRSGANVLTF
J: TRBJ1-3; size: -; D: -; V: TRBV11-2; DNA: TGTGTCAGCAGCTTAAATCGGGCAACGGGAAACACCATATATTTT; CDR3: CVSSLNRATGNTIYF
J: TRBJ2-7; size: -; D: -; V: TRBV7-3; DNA: TGTGCCAGCAGCCCTGAGGGGGGGCCAACCTACGAGCAGTACTTC; CDR3: CASSPEGGPTYEQYF
J: TRBJ1-6; size: few; D: -; V: TRBV20-1; DNA: TGCAGTGCTAGAAGCGGAAGCTCCTATAATTCACCCCTCCACTTT; CDR3: CSARSGSSYNSPLHF
J: TRBJ2-3; size: -; D: TRBD2; V: TRBV9; DNA: TGTGCCAGCAGCGTAGAAGGGGCGGGAGTAGCAGATACGCAGTATTTT; CDR3: CASSVEGAGVADTQYF
J: TRBJ2-1; size: few; D: TRBD2; V: TRBV12-3/TRBV12-4; DNA: TGTGCCAGCAGTTTCGGGCGGGGGGACAATGAGCAGTTCTTC; CDR3: CASSFGRGDNEQFF
J: TRBJ2-4; size: few; D: -; V: TRBV28; DNA: TGTGCCAGCAGTTTACGGCACTTAAACATTCAGTACTTC; CDR3: CASSLRHLNIQYF
J: TRBJ2-3; size: -; D: -; V: TRBV7-2; DNA: TGTGCCAGCAGCTTACAGGGGAACCTCGGGGATACGCAGTATTTT; CDR3: CASSLQGNLGDTQYF
J: TRBJ1-2; size: -; D: -; V: TRBV18; DNA: TGTGCCAGCTCGACTCAAGGAGGACATGGCTACACCTTC; CDR3: CASSTQGGHGYTF
J: TRBJ2-5; size: -; D: TRBD1; V: TRBV10-3; DNA: TGTGCCGTGGGGACAGGGGGTGGGGAGACCCAGTACTTC; CDR3: CAVGTGGGETQYF
J: TRBJ2-2; size: -; D: -; V: TRBV5-1; DNA: TGCGCCAGCAGCAACTTCGACACGGTCACCGGGGAGCTGTTTTTT; CDR3: CASSNFDTVTGELFF
J: TRBJ2-5; size: few; D: -; V: TRBV5-1; DNA: TGCGCCAGCAGCTCAGAGGGCGGGAACCAAGAGACCCAGTACTTC; CDR3: CASSSEGGNQETQYF
J: TRBJ1-1; size: -; D: TRBD1; V: TRBV20-1; DNA: TGCAGTGCTAGGGAGACAGGGACCGACACTGAAGCTTTCTTT; CDR3: CSARETGTDTEAFF
J: TRBJ2-1; size: -; D: TRBD2; V: TRBV9; DNA: TGTGCCAGCAGCGACGGGACTAGCGGCTTATACAATGAGCAGTTCTTC; CDR3: CASSDGTSGLYNEQFF
J: TRBJ1-2; size: many; D: -; V: TRBV6-5; DNA: TGTGCCAGCAGCCAACCCCGGGGGGAGCGACTTTACGGCTACACCTTC; CDR3: CASSQPRGERLYGYTF
J: TRBJ2-7; size: -; D: -; V: TRBV7-6; DNA: TGTGCCAGCAGCGCGCAGCGCGGTAGCTCCTACGAGCAGTACTTC; CDR3: CASSAQRGSSYEQYF
J: TRBJ1-1; size: many; D: -; V: TRBV7-2; DNA: TGTGCCAGCCTGAGCACGACAGCGAACACTGAAGCTTTCTTT; CDR3: CASLSTTANTEAFF
J: TRBJ2-7; size: many; D: -; V: TRBV10-3; DNA: TGTGCCATCAGTGAGTCGGTAAGAACACTCTCCTACGAGCAGTACTTC; CDR3: CAISESVRTLSYEQYF
J: TRBJ2-5; size: many; D: TRBD1; V: TRBV7-2; DNA: TGTGCCAGCAGCTCAACCACAGGGGCGGAAGAGACCCAGTACTTC; CDR3: CASSSTTGAEETQYF
J: TRBJ2-1; size: once; D: -; V: TRBV7-6; DNA: TGTGCCAGCAGCTTAGATCATACAGACTCCTACAATGAGCAGTTCTTC; CDR3: CASSLDHTDSYNEQFF
J: TRBJ2-1; size: few; D: -; V: TRBV5-1; DNA: TGCGCCAGCAGCGCCCGGGACATTTCTCCCCCTCAGTTCTTC; CDR3: CASSARDISPPQFF
J: TRBJ2-7; size: -; D: -; V: TRBV14; DNA: TGTGCCAGCAGCCAAGAAGCCCGACCAAGGGTGGACTACGAGCAGTACTTC; CDR3: CASSQEARPRVDYEQYF
J: TRBJ2-5; size: -; D: -; V: TRBV7-9; DNA: TGTGCCAGCCGTCCGACCGGTCCAGTAGAGACCCAGTACTTC; CDR3: CASRPTGPVETQYF
J: TRBJ1-2; size: -; D: TRBD1; V: TRBV29-1; DNA: TGCAGCGTAGAATACGGGACAGGGGCTATCTATGGCTACACCTTC; CDR3: CSVEYGTGAIYGYTF
J: TRBJ2-7; size: many; D: -; V: TRBV12-5; DNA: TGTGCTAGTGGTTTTACGGACTCCTACGAGCAGTACTTC; CDR3: CASGFTDSYEQYF
J: TRBJ2-7; size: few; D: -; V: TRBV7-2; DNA: TGTGCCAGCAGCAACGGACGTAAATCTTACGAGCAGTACTTC; CDR3: CASSNGRKSYEQYF
J: TRBJ2-7; size: many; D: -; V: TRBV4-1; DNA: TGCGCCAGCAGCCAAAGGGCCGAGACTGGCTACGAGCAGTACTTC; CDR3: CASSQRAETGYEQYF
J: TRBJ2-3; size: few; D: -; V: TRBV6-2/TRBV6-3; DNA: TGTGCCAGCAGCTGGCAGGACACAGATACGCAGTATTTT; CDR3: CASSWQDTDTQYF
J: TRBJ2-1; size: -; D: -; V: TRBV7-9; DNA: TGTGCCAGCAGCTTAGTCGGAACTGGTAACGACAATGAGCAGTTCTTC; CDR3: CASSLVGTGNDNEQFF
J: TRBJ2-5; size: -; D: -; V: TRBV15; DNA: TGTGCCACCAGCAGAGACCTCGGACGGGCGGGGACCCAGTACTTC; CDR3: CATSRDLGRAGTQYF
J: TRBJ1-2; size: many; D: TRBD1; V: TRBV20-1; DNA: TGCAGTGCAAGAGTGGGACAGGGCTATGGCTACACCTTC; CDR3: CSARVGQGYGYTF
J: TRBJ2-3; size: many; D: TRBD2; V: TRBV12-3/TRBV12-4; DNA: TGTGCCAGCATGCGGCAGGCTAGCGGGGTCGATACGCAGTATTTT; CDR3: CASMRQASGVDTQYF
J: TRBJ2-1; size: many; D: TRBD1; V: TRBV7-2; DNA: TGTGCCAGCAGCTCCGACAGGGTCGGTGAGCAGTTCTTC; CDR3: CASSSDRVGEQFF
J: TRBJ2-5; size: -; D: TRBD2; V: TRBV5-1; DNA: TGCGCCAGCAGACTAACTAGCGAAGGGACCCAGTACTTC; CDR3: CASRLTSEGTQYF
J: TRBJ2-5; size: many; D: -; V: TRBV12-3/TRBV12-4; DNA: TGTGCCAGCAGTTCGTACCTACAAGAGACCCAGTACTTC; CDR3: CASSSYLQETQYF
J: TRBJ2-7; size: few; D: -; V: TRBV12-5; DNA: TGTGCTAGTGGTTCCGGGACGCCGGTTTACGAGCAGTACTTC; CDR3: CASGSGTPVYEQYF
J: TRBJ2-5; size: -; D: -; V: TRBV9; DNA: TGTGCCAGCAGCGTAGGGGACCGGACCGAGACCCAGTACTTC; CDR3: CASSVGDRTETQYF
J: TRBJ1-1; size: -; D: -; V: TRBV29-1; DNA: TGCAGCGTTCACAGCGAGAACACTGAAGCTTTCTTT; CDR3: CSVHSENTEAFF
J: TRBJ1-4; size: -; D: -; V: TRBV7-9; DNA: TGTGCCAGCAGCCCTGTTCTGGGAAATGAAAAACTGTTTTTT; CDR3: CASSPVLGNEKLFF
J: TRBJ2-5; size: many; D: TRBD1; V: TRBV29-1; DNA: TGCAGCGTTACTCCACGGACAGGGCCAAGGGAGACCCAGTACTTC; CDR3: CSVTPRTGPRETQYF